Presented here are 15 T cell receptor beta chains from one specimen sequenced in a study of prognosis after radiotherapy for stage I lung cancer. From genomic DNA, two-round multiplex PCR was used to amplify TCR beta CDR3. Used in first-round PCR were primers specific to each TRBV and TRBJ gene. One entry per CDR3 protein, called by TCRdb with MiXCR from the multiplex PCR reads. This sample has about 25,000 distinct CDR3 sequences; approximately 40% occur once, and the top ten carry about a fifth. The sequencing used PBMCs, collected before or after stereotactic body radiation therapy (not recorded which). All receptors come from a donor over 45 with non-small cell lung cancer.

This clonotype was detected ten times or more. The V call is TRBV5-6, the J call TRBJ2-7; D not certain. V lost 0 bases, J lost 7 bases, and 8 bases lay in between. The CDR3 extends over 12 amino acids. Germline CDR1 and CDR2: SGHDT and YYEEEE. The CDR3 DNA follows: TGTGCCAGCAGCTTGGAACCGAGGGAGCAGTACTTC. This encodes CASSLEPREQYF.

This clonotype was counted ten times or more. This sequence joins TRBV5-4 and TRBJ2-4; D may correspond to TRBD1 or TRBD2 (5 bases each). Deletions cut 0 bases from V and 2 bases from J, with 12 bases between. CDR3 length: 16 residues. CDR1 and CDR2 from the germline V gene are SGHNT and YYREEE (reference sequence). CDR3 coding DNA: TGTGCCAGCAGCTTGGGGGGCGCGGGTTCCAAAAACATTCAGTACTTC. Translating gives CASSLGGAGSKNIQYF.

Within the sample, this clonotype is medium-sized. V is TRBV9 and J is TRBJ2-2; 7 bases match TRBD2. This CDR3 region has 17 residues. J was trimmed by 7 bases and V by 0 bases; bases with no gene match: 12. Per the germline V gene, CDR1 is SGDLS and CDR2 is YYNGEE. CDR3 coding DNA: TGTGCCAGCAGCGTAGGTCTAGCGGTGAATGGAGGCGGGGAGCTGTTTTTT. Protein: CASSVGLAVNGGGELFF.

The sample holds many counts of this clonotype. This sequence joins TRBV6-2 or TRBV6-3 and TRBJ2-5; 8 nucleotides agree with TRBD2. CDR1 is MNHEY, CDR2 SVGEGT, per germline. This CDR3 comprises 17 residues. Trimming removed 0 bases from V and 3 bases from J; junction bases left unmatched: 9. CDR3 sequence reads: CASSYSSHSGDKETQYF. The CDR3 nucleotides read TGTGCCAGCAGTTACTCATCCCATAGCGGGGACAAAGAGACCCAGTACTTC.

This chain joins TRBV6-1 and TRBJ2-7, with TRBD2 as a possible D gene (6 bases). This CDR3 is built from 15 residues. Looked up from germline, CDR1 is MNHNS and CDR2 is SASEGT. Trimming removed 5 bases from V and 0 bases from J, with 14 bases in between. The DNA for the CDR3 is TGTGCCAGCAGTAAGACTAGTGCTAGCTCCTACGAGCAGTACGTC. This sequence encodes CASSKTSASSYEQYV.

On this clonotype itself: Germline and junction disagree at one end, which may indicate a read error. This chain uses TRBV20-1 with TRBJ2-1; D is ambiguous. Germline CDR1 reads DFQATT; CDR2 reads SNEGSKA (reference sequence). CDR3 length: 14 amino acids. As DNA, the CDR3 is TGCAGTGCCCTGTATGACGGTAGAGCCACTGAGGAGTTCTTC. Translating gives CSALYDGRATEEFF.

The chain has TRBV24-1 and TRBJ2-2; 7 bases match TRBD1. Unmatched junction bases numbered 7, after V lost 0 bases and J lost 13 bases. The CDR3 runs to 14 residues. Per germline, CDR1 KGHDR and CDR2 SFDVKD. CDR3 loop: CATSDLQGQPVLFF. The CDR3 DNA reads as TGTGCCACCAGTGATTTGCAGGGACAGCCGGTGCTGTTTTTT.

Note on this clonotype: Because it lacks the conserved phenylalanine or tryptophan at the end, this CDR3 is likely a read error. The rearrangement uses TRBV29-1 and TRBJ2-7; unclear D gene. Germline V gene data show CDR1 as SQVTM and CDR2 as ANQGSEA. V was shortened by 4 bases and J by 4 bases, with 11 bases between the two germline ends. The CDR3 consists of 12 residues. The DNA of the CDR3 is TGCAGCGTTGCCCTGGGTCAATACGAGCAGTACCTC. It yields the protein CSVALGQYEQYL.

The sample holds many counts of this clonotype. The CDR3 here is CASSPTSGPYEQYF. CDR3 DNA sequence: TGTGCCAGCAGCCCCACTAGCGGCCCCTACGAGCAGTACTTC. This rearrangement joins TRBV3-1 to TRBJ2-7, with 8 positions matching TRBD2. The trim removed 4 bases at V and 2 bases at J, leaving 4 bases unmatched. CDR1 LGHDT and CDR2 YNNKEL come from the germline V gene (reference sequence). The CDR3 consists of 14 residues.

The sample holds many counts of this clonotype. The chain employs TRBV7-3 and TRBJ2-3; D remains ambiguous. The CDR3 has 14 residues. The germline V gene encodes CDR1 SGHTA and CDR2 FQGTGA. The V gene lost 1 base and the J gene lost 2 bases, with 7 bases spanning the gap. The CDR3, as DNA: TGTGCCAGCAGCTTAAAACTTTTCACAGATACGCAGTATTTT. Its translation is CASSLKLFTDTQYF.

The rearrangement joins TRBV19 to TRBJ2-2, with D uncertain. CDR3 length: 13 amino acids. Germline V lookup: CDR1 LNHDA, CDR2 SQIVND (reference sequence). Trimming shortened V by 7 bases and J by 1 base, and 7 bases separated the two germline ends. The CDR3, as DNA: TGTGCCAGTATAAGAGGGAACACCGGGGAGCTGTTTTTT. Its protein product is CASIRGNTGELFF. The full variable domain, completed using reference TRBV19 and TRBJ2-2, is DGGITQSPKYLFRKEGQNVTLSCEQNLNHDAMYWYRQDPGQGLRLIYYSQIVNDFQKGDIAEGYSVSREKKESFPLTVTSAQKNPTAFYLCASIRGNTGELFFGEGSRLTVL.

This clonotype is medium-sized within its sample. The chain employs TRBV5-1 and TRBJ2-3; D possibly corresponds to TRBD2 (6 bases). Germline CDR1 SGHRS, CDR2 YFSETQ. There are 15 residues in the CDR3. Trimming took off 2 bases at V and 1 base at J, with 11 bases between the two ends. The DNA for the CDR3 is TGCGCCAGCAGCTTTACTAGCACTGGCACAGATACGCAGTATTTT. It codes for CASSFTSTGTDTQYF.

This clonotype is labeled medium-sized. This chain joins TRBV27 and TRBJ2-7, with D unresolved. The germline CDR1 and CDR2 sequences are MNHEY and SMNVEV (reference sequence). This CDR3 is 13 amino acids long. V dropped 5 bases and J dropped 5 bases, with 13 bases sitting between them. The CDR3: CASSSSPLDEQYF. The CDR3 DNA is TGTGCCAGCAGTAGCAGCCCCCTGGACGAGCAGTACTTC.

This clonotype occurred many times. The J gene is TRBJ2-1, the V gene TRBV7-2; D is unclear. V was clipped by 3 bases and J by 12 bases, with 12 bases between them. Looked up from germline, CDR1 is SGHTA and CDR2 is FQGNSA. The CDR3 extends over 12 amino acids. For the CDR3, the DNA is TGTGCCAGCAGCTTCCAAGGGAATCGGCAGTTCTTC. Amino acid sequence: CASSFQGNRQFF.

In this sample, this clonotype turned up a few times. The chain links TRBV6-2 or TRBV6-3 to TRBJ1-2, with 7 bases matching TRBD1. The junction had 4 bases not matched to a gene; V was cut back by 4 bases and J by 8 bases. The CDR3 is made up of 12 amino acids. CDR1 is MNHEY, CDR2 SVGEGT, per germline. CDR3 DNA: TGTGCCAGCAGTTCGACAGGGCGCGGCTACACCTTC. It codes for CASSSTGRGYTF.